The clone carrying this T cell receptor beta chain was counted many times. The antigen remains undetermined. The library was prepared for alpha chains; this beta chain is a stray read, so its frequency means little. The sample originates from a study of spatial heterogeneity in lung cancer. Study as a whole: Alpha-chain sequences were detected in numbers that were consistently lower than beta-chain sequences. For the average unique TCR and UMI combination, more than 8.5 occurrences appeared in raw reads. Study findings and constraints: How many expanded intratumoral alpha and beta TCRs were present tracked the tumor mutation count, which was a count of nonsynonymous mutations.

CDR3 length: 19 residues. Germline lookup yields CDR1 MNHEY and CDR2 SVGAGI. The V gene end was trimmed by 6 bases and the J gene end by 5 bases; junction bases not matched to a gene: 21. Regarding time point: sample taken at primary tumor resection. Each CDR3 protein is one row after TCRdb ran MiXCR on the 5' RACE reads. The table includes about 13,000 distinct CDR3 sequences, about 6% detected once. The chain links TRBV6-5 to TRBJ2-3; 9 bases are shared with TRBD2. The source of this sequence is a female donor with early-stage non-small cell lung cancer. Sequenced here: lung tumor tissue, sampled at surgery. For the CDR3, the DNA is TGTGCCAGCAGGGGTGGGTTCATAAGTTACGCGACTAGCGGAGATACGCAGTATTTT. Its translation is CASRGGFISYATSGDTQYF.